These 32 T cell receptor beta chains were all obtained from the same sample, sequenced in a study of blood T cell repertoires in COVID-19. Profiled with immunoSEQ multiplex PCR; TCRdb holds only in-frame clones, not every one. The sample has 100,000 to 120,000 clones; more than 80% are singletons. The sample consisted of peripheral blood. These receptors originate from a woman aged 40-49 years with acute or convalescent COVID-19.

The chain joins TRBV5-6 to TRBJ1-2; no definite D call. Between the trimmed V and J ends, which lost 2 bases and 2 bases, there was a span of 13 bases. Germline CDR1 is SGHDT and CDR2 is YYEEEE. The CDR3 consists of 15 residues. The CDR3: CASSLAGSWNYGYTF. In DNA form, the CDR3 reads TGTGCCAGCAGCTTAGCGGGCTCATGGAACTATGGCTACACCTTC.

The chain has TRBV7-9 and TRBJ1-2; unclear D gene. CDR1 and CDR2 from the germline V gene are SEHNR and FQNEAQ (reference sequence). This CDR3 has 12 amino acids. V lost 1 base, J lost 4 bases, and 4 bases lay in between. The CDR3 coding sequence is TGTGCCAGCAGCTTAGGGAGCTATGGCTACACCTTC. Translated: CASSLGSYGYTF. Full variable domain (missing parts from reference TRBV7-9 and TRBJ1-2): DTGVSQNPRHKITKRGQNVTFRCDPISEHNRLYWYRQTLGQGPEFLTYFQNEAQLEKSRLLSDRFSAERPKGSFSTLEIQRTEQGDSAMYLCASSLGSYGYTFGSGTRLTVV.

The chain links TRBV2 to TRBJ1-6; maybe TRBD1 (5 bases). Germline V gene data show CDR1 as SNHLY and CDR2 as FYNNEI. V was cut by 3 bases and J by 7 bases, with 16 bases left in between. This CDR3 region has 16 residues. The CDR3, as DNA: TGTGCCAGCAGTGATACGGGTACCGACAGAAATTCACCCCTCCACTTT. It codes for CASSDTGTDRNSPLHF.

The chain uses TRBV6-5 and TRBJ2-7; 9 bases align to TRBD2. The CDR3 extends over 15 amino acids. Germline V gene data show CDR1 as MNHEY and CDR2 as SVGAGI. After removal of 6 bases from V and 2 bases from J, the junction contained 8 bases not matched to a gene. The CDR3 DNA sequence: TGTGCCAGCAGACCCGACCAGCGGGGGGCCTACGAGCAGTACTTC. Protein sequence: CASRPDQRGAYEQYF.

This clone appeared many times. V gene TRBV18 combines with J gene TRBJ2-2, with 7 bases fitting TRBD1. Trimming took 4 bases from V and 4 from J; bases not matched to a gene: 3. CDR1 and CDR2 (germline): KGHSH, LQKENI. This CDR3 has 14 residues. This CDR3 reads CASSLPGGTGELFF. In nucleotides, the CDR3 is TGTGCCAGCTCACTTCCAGGGGGCACCGGGGAGCTGTTTTTT.

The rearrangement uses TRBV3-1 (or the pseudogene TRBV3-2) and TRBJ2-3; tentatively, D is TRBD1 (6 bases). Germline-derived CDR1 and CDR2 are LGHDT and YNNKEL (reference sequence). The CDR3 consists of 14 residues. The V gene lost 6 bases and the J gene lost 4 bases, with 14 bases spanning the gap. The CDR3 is CASRRTEGADTQYF. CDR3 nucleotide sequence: TGTGCCAGCAGGCGAACCGAGGGGGCAGATACGCAGTATTTT.

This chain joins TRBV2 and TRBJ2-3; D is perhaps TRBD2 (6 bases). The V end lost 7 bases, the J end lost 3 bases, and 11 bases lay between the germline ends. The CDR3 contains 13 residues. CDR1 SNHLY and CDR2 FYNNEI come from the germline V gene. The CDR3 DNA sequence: TGTGCCAGCAAGGAGGGGTTGACAGATACGCAGTATTTT. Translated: CASKEGLTDTQYF.

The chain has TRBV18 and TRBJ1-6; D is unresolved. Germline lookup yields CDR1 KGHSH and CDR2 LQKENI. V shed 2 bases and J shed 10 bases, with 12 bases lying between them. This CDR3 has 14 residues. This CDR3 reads CASSPSVVESPLHF. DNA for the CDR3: TGTGCCAGCTCACCATCCGTGGTTGAGTCACCCCTCCACTTT.

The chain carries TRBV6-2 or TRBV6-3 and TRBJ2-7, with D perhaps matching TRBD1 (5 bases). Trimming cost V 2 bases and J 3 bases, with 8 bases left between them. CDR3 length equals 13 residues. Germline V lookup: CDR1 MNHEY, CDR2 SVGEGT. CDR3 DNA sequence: TGTGCCAGCAGTTACGACAGAGGCTACGAGCAGTACTTC. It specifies CASSYDRGYEQYF.

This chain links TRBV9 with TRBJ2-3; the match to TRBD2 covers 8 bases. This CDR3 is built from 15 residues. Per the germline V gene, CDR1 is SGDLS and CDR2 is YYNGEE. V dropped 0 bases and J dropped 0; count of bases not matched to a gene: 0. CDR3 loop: CASSVGLASTDTQYF. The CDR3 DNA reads TGTGCCAGCAGCGTAGGACTAGCGAGCACAGATACGCAGTATTTT.

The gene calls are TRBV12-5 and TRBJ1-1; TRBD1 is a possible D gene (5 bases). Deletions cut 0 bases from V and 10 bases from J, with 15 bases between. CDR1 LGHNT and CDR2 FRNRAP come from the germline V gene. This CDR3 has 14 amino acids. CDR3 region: CASGLVGIRTSAFF. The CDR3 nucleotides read TGTGCTAGTGGTTTGGTAGGGATTAGGACATCAGCTTTCTTT.

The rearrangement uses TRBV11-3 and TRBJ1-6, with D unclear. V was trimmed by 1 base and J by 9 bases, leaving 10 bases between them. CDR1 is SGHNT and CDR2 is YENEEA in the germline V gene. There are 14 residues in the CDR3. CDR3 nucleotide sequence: TGTGCCAGCAGCTTAGGTCCCACGGGTTCACCCCTCCACTTT. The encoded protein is CASSLGPTGSPLHF. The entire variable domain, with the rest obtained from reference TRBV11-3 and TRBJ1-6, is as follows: EAGVVQSPRYKIIEKKQPVAFWCNPISGHNTLYWYLQNLGQGPELLIRYENEEAVDDSQLPKDRFSAERLKGVDSTLKIQPAELGDSAVYLCASSLGPTGSPLHFGNGTRLTVT.

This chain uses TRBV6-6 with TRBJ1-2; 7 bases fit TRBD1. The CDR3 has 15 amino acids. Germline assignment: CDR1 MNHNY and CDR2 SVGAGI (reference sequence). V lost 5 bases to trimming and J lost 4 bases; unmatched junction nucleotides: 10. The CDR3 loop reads CASSGAGQARYGYTF. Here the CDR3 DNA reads TGTGCCAGCAGTGGGGCCGGACAGGCGCGCTATGGCTACACCTTC.

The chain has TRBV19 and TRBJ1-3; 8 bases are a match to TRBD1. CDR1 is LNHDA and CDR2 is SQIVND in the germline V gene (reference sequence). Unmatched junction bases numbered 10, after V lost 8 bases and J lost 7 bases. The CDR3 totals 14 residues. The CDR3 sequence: CASQNDRGSNTIYF. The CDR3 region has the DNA TGTGCCAGTCAGAACGACAGGGGCTCGAACACCATATATTTT.

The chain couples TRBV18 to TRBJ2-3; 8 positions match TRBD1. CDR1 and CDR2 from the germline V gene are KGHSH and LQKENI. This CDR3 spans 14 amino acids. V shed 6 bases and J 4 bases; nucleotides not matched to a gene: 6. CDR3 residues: CASSLRQGPDTQYF. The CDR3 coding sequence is TGTGCCAGCTCCCTTCGACAGGGGCCAGATACGCAGTATTTT.

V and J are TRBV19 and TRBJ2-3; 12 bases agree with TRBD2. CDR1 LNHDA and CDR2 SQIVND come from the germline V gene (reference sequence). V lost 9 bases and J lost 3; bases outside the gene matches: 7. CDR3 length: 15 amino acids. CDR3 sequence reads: CASGRTSGVTDTQYF. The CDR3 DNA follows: TGTGCCAGCGGACGGACTAGCGGGGTAACAGATACGCAGTATTTT.

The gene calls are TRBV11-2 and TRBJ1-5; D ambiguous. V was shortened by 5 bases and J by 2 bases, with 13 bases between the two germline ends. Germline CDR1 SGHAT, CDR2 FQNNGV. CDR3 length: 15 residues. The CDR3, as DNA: TGTGCCAGCAGCCTGAGGCCGGTGGGCAATCAGCCCCAGCATTTT. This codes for CASSLRPVGNQPQHF.

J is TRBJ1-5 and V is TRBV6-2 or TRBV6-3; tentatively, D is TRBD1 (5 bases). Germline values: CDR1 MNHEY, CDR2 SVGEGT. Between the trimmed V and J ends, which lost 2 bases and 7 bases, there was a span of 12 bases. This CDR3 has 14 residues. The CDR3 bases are TGTGCCAGCAGTTACGAGGTCAGGGCACAGCCCCAGCATTTT. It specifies CASSYEVRAQPQHF.

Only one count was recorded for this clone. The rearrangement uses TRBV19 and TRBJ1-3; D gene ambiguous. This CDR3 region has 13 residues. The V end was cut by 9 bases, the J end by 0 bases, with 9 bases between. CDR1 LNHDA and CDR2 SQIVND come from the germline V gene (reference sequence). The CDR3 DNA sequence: TGTGCCAGCGCCGGGGACTCTGGAAACACCATATATTTT. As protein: CASAGDSGNTIYF.

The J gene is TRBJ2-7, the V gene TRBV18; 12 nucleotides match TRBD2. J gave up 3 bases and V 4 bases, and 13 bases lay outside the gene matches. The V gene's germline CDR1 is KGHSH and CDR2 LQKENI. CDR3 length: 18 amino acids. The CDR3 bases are TGTGCCAGCTCACGCGCGGTGGCTAGCGGGGGGGTTTTCTACGAGCAGTACTTC. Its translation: CASSRAVASGGVFYEQYF.

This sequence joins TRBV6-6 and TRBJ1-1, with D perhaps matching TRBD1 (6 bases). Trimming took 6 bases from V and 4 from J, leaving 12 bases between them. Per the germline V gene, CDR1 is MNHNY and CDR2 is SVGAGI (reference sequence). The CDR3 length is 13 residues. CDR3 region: CASSRTGSTEAFF. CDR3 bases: TGTGCCAGCAGCCGTACAGGGTCCACTGAAGCTTTCTTT.

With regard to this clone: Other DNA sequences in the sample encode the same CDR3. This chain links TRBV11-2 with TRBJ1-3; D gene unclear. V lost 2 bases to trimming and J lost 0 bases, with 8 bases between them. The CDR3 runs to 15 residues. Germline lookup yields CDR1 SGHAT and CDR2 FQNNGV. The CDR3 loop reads CASSLTGDSGNTIYF. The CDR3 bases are TGTGCCAGCAGCTTAACGGGAGACTCTGGAAACACCATATATTTT.

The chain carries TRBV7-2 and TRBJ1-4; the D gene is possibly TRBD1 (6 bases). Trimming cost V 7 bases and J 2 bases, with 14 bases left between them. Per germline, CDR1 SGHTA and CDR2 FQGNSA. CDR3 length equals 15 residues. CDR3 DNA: TGTGCCAGCAACGGGGTAGGGGGTACTAATGAAAAACTGTTTTTT. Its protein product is CASNGVGGTNEKLFF.

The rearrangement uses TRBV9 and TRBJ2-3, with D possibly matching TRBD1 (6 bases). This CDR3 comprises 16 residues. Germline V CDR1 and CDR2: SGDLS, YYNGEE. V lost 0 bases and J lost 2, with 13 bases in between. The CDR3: CASSVGGRGHTDTQYF. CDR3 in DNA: TGTGCCAGCAGCGTAGGCGGCAGGGGACACACAGATACGCAGTATTTT.

CDR3 nucleotide sequence: TGTGCCAGCAGTGAAAAGAGGGGGGGTAATTCTTTAGAGACCCAGTACTTC. Its protein product is CASSEKRGGNSLETQYF. This chain joins TRBV6-1 and TRBJ2-5; the D gene is possibly TRBD2 (7 bases). The CDR3 length is 17 residues. V lost 2 bases to trimming and J lost 4 bases, with 20 bases between them. Germline loops: CDR1 MNHNS, CDR2 SASEGT.

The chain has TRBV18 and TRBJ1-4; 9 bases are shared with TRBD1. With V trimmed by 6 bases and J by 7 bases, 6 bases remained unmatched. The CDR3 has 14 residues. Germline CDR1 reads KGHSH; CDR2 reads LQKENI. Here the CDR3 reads CASSTGGKREKLFF. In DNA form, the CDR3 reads TGTGCCAGCTCCACAGGGGGCAAACGTGAAAAACTGTTTTTT.

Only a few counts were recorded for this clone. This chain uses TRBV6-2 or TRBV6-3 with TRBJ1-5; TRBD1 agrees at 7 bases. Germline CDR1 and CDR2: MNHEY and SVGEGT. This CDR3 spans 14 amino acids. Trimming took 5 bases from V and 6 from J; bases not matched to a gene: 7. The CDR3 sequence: CASSNRQGGQPQHF. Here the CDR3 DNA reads TGTGCCAGCAGTAACCGACAGGGCGGTCAGCCCCAGCATTTT.

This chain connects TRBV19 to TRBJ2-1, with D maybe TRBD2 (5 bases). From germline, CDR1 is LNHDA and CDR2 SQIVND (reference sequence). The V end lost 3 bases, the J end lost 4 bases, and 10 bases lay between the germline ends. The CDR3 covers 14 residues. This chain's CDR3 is CASSIGLSYNEQFF. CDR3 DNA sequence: TGTGCCAGTAGTATTGGACTGTCATACAATGAGCAGTTCTTC.

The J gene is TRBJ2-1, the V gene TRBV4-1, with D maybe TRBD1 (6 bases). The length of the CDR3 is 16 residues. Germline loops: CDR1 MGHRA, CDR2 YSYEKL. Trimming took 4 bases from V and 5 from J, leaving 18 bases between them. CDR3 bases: TGCGCCAGCAGCCCCCATCGGGGCAGGGGTGACAATGAGCAGTTCTTC. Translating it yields CASSPHRGRGDNEQFF.

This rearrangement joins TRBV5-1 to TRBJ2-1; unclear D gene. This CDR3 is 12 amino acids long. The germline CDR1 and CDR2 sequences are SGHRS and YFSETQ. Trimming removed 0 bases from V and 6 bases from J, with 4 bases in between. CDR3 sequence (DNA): TGCGCCAGCAGCTTGGACGGCAATGAGCAGTTCTTC. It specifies CASSLDGNEQFF.

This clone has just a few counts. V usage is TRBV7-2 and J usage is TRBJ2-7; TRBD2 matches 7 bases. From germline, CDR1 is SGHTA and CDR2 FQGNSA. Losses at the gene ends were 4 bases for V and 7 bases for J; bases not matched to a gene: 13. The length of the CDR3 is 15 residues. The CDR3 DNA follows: TGTGCCAGCAGCTACGCTAGCGGTACTGTGAGGGAGCAGTACTTC. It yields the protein CASSYASGTVREQYF.

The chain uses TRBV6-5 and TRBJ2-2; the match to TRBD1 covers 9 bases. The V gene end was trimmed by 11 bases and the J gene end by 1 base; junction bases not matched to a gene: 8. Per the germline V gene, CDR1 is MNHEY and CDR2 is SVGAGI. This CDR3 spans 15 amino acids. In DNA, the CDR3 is TGTGCCGGAGAGGAGGGACAGGGGAACACCGGGGAGCTGTTTTTT. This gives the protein CAGEEGQGNTGELFF.